Detailed here is one T cell receptor (beta chain). The clone's antigen remains unknown. Base qualities were left out, and no much larger clone turns up one base away. Specimens of bladder lesions were obtained during transurethral resection and kept at -80C. From bladder specimens obtained at transurethral resection, DNA was extracted. The entry originates in a study of T cell repertoires in urothelial bladder cancer (dated by TCRdb to the late 2010s). About the study as a whole: Of the 12 resected lesions, three were clinical stage cT0, three were cTa, three were cT1, and three were cT2 or greater. The study compared TCR repertoire clonality in bladder tumors with that in benign bladder inflammation. Around 13 patients with bladder lesions undergoing transurethral resection were identified prospectively. Eleven to twelve resected bladder lesions, consisting of urothelial carcinoma (UC+) and benign (UC-) specimens, were examined.

The investigation overall reported the following: Carcinoma specimens had a median tumor infiltrating lymphocyte percentage of 2%, while benign specimens had a median of around 13%. In carcinoma specimens, one T-cell clone made up as much as 17% of infiltrating lymphocytes, versus over 1.5% in benign specimens. Urothelial carcinoma specimens had a median of approximately 5,300 T cells, fewer than the median of around 26,000 seen in benign specimens.

The immunoSEQ assay was used to sequence the CDR3 region of the TCR beta chain. Concerning the study's data processing: For each specimen, T-cell fraction, clonal dominance and maximum TCR clone frequency were calculated. TCRdb stores this immuneACCESS table with in-frame sequences only. Part of the clones is absent; in the studies checked, under half of the shortfall reflects unresolved V genes, and no reason is known for the rest. Clone size and the V and J calls come from that table; the DNA yielded D and trimming. The sample profile shows thousands of clones; roughly 50% of them were found once. Of the sample, about 34% falls within the top ten clones. The sequencing input was tumor-infiltrating cells from bladder cancer. This clonotype was obtained from a human donor with urothelial carcinoma.

This receptor has the CDR3 CASRDRVSNYGYTF. The DNA sequence reads TGTGCCAGCCGGGACAGAGTCTCTAACTATGGCTACACCTTC. Recombination connected TRBV6-1 to TRBJ1-2, with TRBD1 matching 7 junction bases. CDR1 and CDR2 are read off the germline V gene as MNHNS and SASEGT. Inclusive of the bounding cysteine and phenylalanine, the CDR3 is 14 residues long. Left in the record is the CDR3 DNA by itself, 42 bases read in frame from the first base. V trim: 8 bases; J trim: 0 bases; unmatched bases: 6.